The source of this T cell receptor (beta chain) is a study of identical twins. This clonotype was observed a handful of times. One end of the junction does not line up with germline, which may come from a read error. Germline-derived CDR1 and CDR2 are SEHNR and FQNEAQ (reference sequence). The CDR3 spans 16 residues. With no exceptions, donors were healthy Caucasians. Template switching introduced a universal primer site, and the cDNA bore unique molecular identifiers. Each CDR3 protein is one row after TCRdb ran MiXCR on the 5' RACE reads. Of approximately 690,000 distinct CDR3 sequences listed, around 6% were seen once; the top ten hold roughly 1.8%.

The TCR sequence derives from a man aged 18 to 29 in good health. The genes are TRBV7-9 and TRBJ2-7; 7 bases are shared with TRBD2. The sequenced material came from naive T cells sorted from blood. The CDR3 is CASSSDGTNPSDEQYF. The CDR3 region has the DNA TGTGCCAGCAGCAGCGACGGGACTAACCCCTCCGACGAGCAGTACTTC.